This entry lists 13 T cell receptor beta chains sequenced from one sample in a study of cytomegalovirus exposure and HLA in healthy donors. 13 Jbeta primers and 60 Vbeta primers were used for the PCR. Assay used: immunoSEQ multiplex PCR; TCRdb lists only in-frame clones, some missing. The sample comprises approximately 250,000 clones, approximately 81% of which are singletons, and 0.2% to 0.25% rests with the top ten. Sequenced sample: PBMCs. These receptors all come from a girl aged 2 to 9 in good health and CMV-seronegative.

V gene TRBV7-9 combines with J gene TRBJ2-2; weak D call: TRBD2 (6 bases). Trimming stripped 2 bases from V and 7 bases from J, with 8 bases between. Germline loops: CDR1 SEHNR, CDR2 FQNEAQ (reference sequence). The CDR3 has 13 residues. The CDR3 bases are TGTGCCAGCAGCTTATCCGGGAGCGGGGAGCTGTTTTTT. Translation gives CASSLSGSGELFF.

As for this clone: One end of the junction does not line up with germline, which may come from a read error. The chain links TRBV7-9 to TRBJ2-7, with 9 bases aligning to TRBD1. There are 11 residues in the CDR3. The germline V gene has CDR1 SEHNR and CDR2 FQNEAQ (reference sequence). Here the CDR3 DNA reads TGTGCCAGCAGCTCCGGGACAGGGAAAAACTTC. Translated: CASSSGTGKNF.

The V call is TRBV1, the J call TRBJ1-5; no check of the table's D call, TRBD1, against the DNA was made. TRBV1 is a pseudogene locus. The CDR3 has 17 amino acids. The CDR3, as DNA: TGCACCAGCAGCCTTAACTACCGGGACAGGGGAGGGCAGCCCCAGCATTTT. It specifies CTSSLNYRDRGGQPQHF.

CDR3 sequence (DNA): TGTGCCAGTAGTACGAGGGGGAACTATGGCTACACCTTC. This gives the protein CASSTRGNYGYTF. This chain links TRBV19 with TRBJ1-2, with a possible D match to TRBD1 (6 bases). The CDR3 sequence is 13 residues long. Germline V gene data show CDR1 as LNHDA and CDR2 as SQIVND (reference sequence). V was shortened by 4 bases and J by 2 bases, with 8 bases between the two germline ends.

The V gene is TRBV6-4, the J gene TRBJ1-1; 7 bases match TRBD1. Per the germline V gene, CDR1 is MRHNA and CDR2 is SNTAGT. V shed 0 bases and J 6 bases; nucleotides not matched to a gene: 7. The CDR3 has 15 residues. CDR3 sequence reads: CASSDSMQGTAEAFF. In nucleotides, the CDR3 is TGTGCCAGCAGTGACTCGATGCAGGGGACAGCTGAAGCTTTCTTT.

This chain links TRBV5-1 with TRBJ2-7; TRBD1 aligns across 8 bases. Germline-derived CDR1 and CDR2 are SGHRS and YFSETQ. This CDR3 has 15 residues. V dropped 6 bases and J dropped 2; count of bases not matched to a gene: 10. CDR3 sequence: CASKMQGASPYEQYF. Written as DNA, the CDR3 is TGCGCCAGCAAGATGCAGGGGGCGAGCCCCTACGAGCAGTACTTC.

This sequence joins TRBV19 and TRBJ1-3, with D perhaps matching TRBD1 (5 bases). The ends were cut back, 3 bases at V and 3 bases at J, with 15 bases in the middle. The CDR3 has 16 residues. CDR1 is LNHDA, CDR2 SQIVND, per germline (reference sequence). As DNA, the CDR3 is TGTGCCAGTAGTATGAAGGGGCGGAAGAGTGGAAACACCATATATTTT. Translation gives CASSMKGRKSGNTIYF.

This chain joins TRBV5-1 and TRBJ1-1; 9 nucleotides match TRBD1. This CDR3 is built from 15 residues. CDR1 SGHRS and CDR2 YFSETQ come from the germline V gene. J gave up 4 bases and V 4 bases, and 8 bases lay outside the gene matches. The CDR3 sequence: CASSDRDRDPTEAFF. CDR3 sequence (DNA): TGCGCCAGCAGCGACCGGGACAGGGACCCCACTGAAGCTTTCTTT.

This CDR3 is CASRAPGQGRYEQYF. CDR3 bases: TGCGCCAGTAGAGCCCCGGGACAGGGGAGATACGAGCAGTACTTC. The chain recombines TRBV5-1 with TRBJ2-7; 10 nucleotides align to TRBD1. The V gene end was trimmed by 8 bases and the J gene end by 4 bases; junction bases not matched to a gene: 12. This CDR3 contains 15 residues. In germline, CDR1 is SGHRS, CDR2 YFSETQ.

The chain carries TRBV5-8 and TRBJ1-5; 8 bases line up with TRBD1. The CDR3 consists of 15 residues. The V and J ends lost 0 bases and 1 base, in that order; junction bases with no gene match: 0. The germline CDR1 and CDR2 sequences are SGHTS and YDEGEE. This CDR3 reads CASSLDRGSNQPQHF. In DNA form, the CDR3 reads TGTGCCAGCAGCTTGGACAGGGGGAGCAATCAGCCCCAGCATTTT.

This clone was observed a handful of times. This chain links TRBV13 with TRBJ2-3, with D perhaps TRBD2 (5 bases). Germline assignment: CDR1 PRHDT and CDR2 FYEKMQ (reference sequence). V dropped 3 bases and J dropped 10 bases, with 14 bases sitting between them. This CDR3 has 13 amino acids. CDR3 amino acids: CASSFSGGEPQYF. The CDR3 DNA is TGTGCCAGCAGCTTTTCAGGAGGAGAACCGCAGTATTTT.

The chain is built from TRBV4-2 and TRBJ2-7; D is ambiguous. V lost 0 bases and J 2 bases, leaving 5 bases between the germline ends. Germline loops: CDR1 LGHNA, CDR2 YNFKEQ. CDR3 length: 13 residues. In nucleotides, the CDR3 is TGTGCCAGCAGCCAAGATCAGGCCTACGAGCAGTACTTC. As protein: CASSQDQAYEQYF.

The V call is TRBV27, the J call TRBJ1-2; no reliable D call. The CDR3 consists of 14 residues. Germline values: CDR1 MNHEY, CDR2 SMNVEV (reference sequence). Trimming took off 1 base at V and 1 base at J, with 7 bases between the two ends. CDR3 in DNA: TGTGCCAGCAGTTTATTCTCCGGTAACTATGGCTACACCTTC. Its translation is CASSLFSGNYGYTF.